Shown below are 27 T cell receptor beta chains from a single sample sequenced in a study of regulatory T cells in long-lasting Graves disease. Time point of the sample: newly diagnosed GD, antithyroid drugs for less than 3 months. Generation of the TCR library employed RNA extracted from PBMCs. Relying on iRepertoire HTBI primers and Arm-PCR of CDR3 regions, the team built TCR beta libraries. TCRdb used MiXCR to reprocess the multiplex PCR reads, holding one entry per CDR3 protein. The table shows about 450,000 distinct CDR3 sequences, with about 16% occurring only once. This sample was also put to use in a study of T cells in Graves' hyperthyroidism and ophthalmopathy.

The sample consisted of peripheral blood mononuclear cells (PBMCs), taken at new diagnosis, from a patient treated with antithyroid drugs. The receptors were gathered from a woman in her twenties or thirties with Graves disease.

V and J are TRBV9 and TRBJ2-1; no clear D. CDR3 length: 12 residues. The ends were cut back, 0 bases at V and 12 bases at J, with 10 bases in the middle. Germline CDR1 SGDLS, CDR2 YYNGEE. Written as DNA, the CDR3 is TGTGCCAGCAGCGTAGATTCGGCTCGGCAGTTCTTC. Translated, it gives CASSVDSARQFF.

For this clonotype: Sequence at one end of the junction differs from germline and may be a read error. The chain is built from TRBV28 and TRBJ1-4; 7 nucleotides match TRBD1. The length of the CDR3 is 14 residues. Germline lookup yields CDR1 MDHEN and CDR2 SYDVKM. The CDR3 DNA reads as TGTGCCAGCAGTCCGACTTCCATCCCCGGGACAGTGCTTTTT. This codes for CASSPTSIPGTVLF.

This chain joins TRBV5-1 and TRBJ2-2; D not certain. The length of the CDR3 is 15 residues. Germline assignment: CDR1 SGHRS and CDR2 YFSETQ. V lost 7 bases and J lost 0, with 13 bases in between. The CDR3 DNA reads TGCGCCAGCCACTGGCGACTGACGAACACCGGGGAGCTGTTTTTT. Translation gives CASHWRLTNTGELFF.

This clonotype was counted between two and nine times. The chain carries TRBV3-1 and TRBJ1-6; D remains ambiguous. CDR1 and CDR2 (germline): LGHDT, YNNKEL (reference sequence). The CDR3 length is 13 residues. V was trimmed by 0 bases and J by 5 bases, leaving 2 bases between them. The CDR3 spells CASSQDNNSPLHF. CDR3 bases: TGTGCCAGCAGCCAAGATAATAATTCACCCCTCCACTTT.

On this clonotype itself: Given a much more abundant clone one base away, this may be a read error. The genes are TRBV27 and TRBJ1-5; D unresolved. Trimming cost V 10 bases and J 3 bases, with 10 bases left between them. Per the germline V gene, CDR1 is MNHEY and CDR2 is SMNVEV (reference sequence). The CDR3 extends over 12 amino acids. The CDR3 DNA sequence: TGTGCCATCAAGGTCACCAATCAGCCCCAGCATTTT. It specifies CAIKVTNQPQHF.

This clonotype has ten or more counts. V usage is TRBV6-1 and J usage is TRBJ1-5; 7 bases are a match to TRBD1. The CDR3 covers 12 residues. Germline V gene lookup returns CDR1 MNHNS and CDR2 SASEGT. The J segment lost 6 bases and the V segment lost 10 bases, leaving 6 bases of the junction unmatched. CDR3 protein: CATKGAGQPQHF. CDR3 DNA: TGTGCCACCAAGGGGGCTGGTCAGCCCCAGCATTTT.

This clonotype has more than one count but fewer than ten. The rearrangement links TRBV4-3 to TRBJ1-1; tentatively, D is TRBD1 (6 bases). V was cut by 3 bases and J by 3 bases, with 14 bases left in between. Per the germline V gene, CDR1 is LGHNA and CDR2 is YSLEER. The CDR3 has 15 residues. The CDR3 protein is CASSQGLQGHTEAFF. In nucleotides, the CDR3 is TGCGCCAGCAGCCAGGGTTTACAGGGACACACTGAAGCTTTCTTT.

This clonotype has just a few counts. The V and J genes are TRBV7-9 and TRBJ2-5, with 10 bases that match TRBD1. The CDR3 consists of 14 residues. J was trimmed by 5 bases and V by 5 bases; bases with no gene match: 5. In germline, CDR1 is SEHNR, CDR2 FQNEAQ (reference sequence). The CDR3 nucleotides are TGTGCCAGCAGCGTCCGGACAGGGGGGGAGACCCAGTACTTC. Translated, it gives CASSVRTGGETQYF.

This clonotype came up a few times. The chain joins TRBV29-1 to TRBJ2-3; the D is unclear. The ends were cut back, 0 bases at V and 10 bases at J, with 8 bases in the middle. The germline CDR1 and CDR2 sequences are SQVTM and ANQGSEA. The CDR3 extends over 11 amino acids. The CDR3: CSVEEGFSQYF. CDR3 nucleotides: TGCAGCGTTGAAGAGGGTTTTTCGCAGTATTTT.

This clonotype was recorded at least ten times. The chain uses TRBV20-1 and TRBJ1-2; 9 bases align to TRBD1. Trimming cost V 5 bases and J 5 bases; bases outside gene matches: 12. The germline CDR1 and CDR2 sequences are DFQATT and SNEGSKA (reference sequence). This CDR3 region has 15 residues. DNA for the CDR3: TGCAGTGCTTCTTCCGGGACAGGGATGATGTATGGCTACACCTTC. This gives the protein CSASSGTGMMYGYTF.

In this sample, this clonotype turned up a few times. The chain links TRBV19 to TRBJ1-5; no firm D call. The germline V gene encodes CDR1 LNHDA and CDR2 SQIVND (reference sequence). This CDR3 comprises 12 residues. V gave up 9 bases and J gave up 5 bases, with 11 bases separating them. This chain's CDR3 is CASSLRDQPQHF. For the CDR3, the DNA is TGTGCCAGCAGCTTAAGAGATCAGCCCCAGCATTTT.

This clonotype has just a few counts. This chain connects TRBV19 to TRBJ2-5, with TRBD2 matching 10 bases. Looked up from germline, CDR1 is LNHDA and CDR2 is SQIVND (reference sequence). V lost 3 bases to trimming and J lost 4 bases; unmatched junction nucleotides: 8. CDR3 length: 16 amino acids. CDR3 protein: CASSILLAGAGETQYF. In nucleotides, the CDR3 is TGTGCCAGTAGTATTCTCCTAGCGGGAGCAGGAGAGACCCAGTACTTC.

This clonotype has just a few counts. The J gene is TRBJ2-5, the V gene TRBV20-1, with TRBD2 matching 8 bases. With V trimmed by 1 base and J by 2 bases, 6 bases remained unmatched. Germline loops: CDR1 DFQATT, CDR2 SNEGSKA (reference sequence). This CDR3 has 15 residues. CDR3 loop: CSARAPSGSQETQYF. The CDR3 nucleotides read TGCAGTGCTAGAGCCCCTAGCGGGTCGCAAGAGACCCAGTACTTC.

This clonotype was counted at least ten times. CDR3 sequence: CSAMGGTNEQFF. As DNA, the CDR3 is TGCAGTGCGATGGGGGGCACCAATGAGCAGTTCTTC. This sequence joins TRBV20-1 and TRBJ2-1; either TRBD1 or TRBD2 may supply D (6 bases each). Germline assignment: CDR1 DFQATT and CDR2 SNEGSKA (reference sequence). The CDR3 loop spans 12 amino acids. With 6 bases removed from V and 6 bases from J, the gap between germline ends came to 12 bases.

This clonotype was recorded many times. The rearrangement uses TRBV28 and TRBJ2-1, with D hard to call. Germline V gene sequence: CDR1 MDHEN, CDR2 SYDVKM. The CDR3 extends over 13 amino acids. V was shortened by 5 bases and J by 8 bases, with 13 bases between the two germline ends. CDR3 DNA sequence: TGTGCCAGCAGTCCCTCCTACTTGGATGAGCAGTTCTTC. As protein: CASSPSYLDEQFF.

The chain recombines TRBV9 with TRBJ1-2; a possible D gene is TRBD1 (5 bases). The V gene lost 0 bases and the J gene lost 4 bases, with 22 bases spanning the gap. This CDR3 has 18 residues. Germline lookup yields CDR1 SGDLS and CDR2 YYNGEE. CDR3 in amino acids: CASSVAPQWGLGGYGYTF. The CDR3 DNA sequence: TGTGCCAGCAGCGTAGCCCCCCAGTGGGGACTGGGGGGCTATGGCTACACCTTC. Based on the CDR3 plus reference TRBV9 and TRBJ1-2, the full variable domain is DSGVTQTPKHLITATGQRVTLRCSPRSGDLSVYWYQQSLDQGLQFLIQYYNGEERAKGNILERFSAQQFPDLHSELNLSSLELGDSALYFCASSVAPQWGLGGYGYTFGSGTRLTVV.

This chain connects TRBV19 to TRBJ1-2, with D possibly being TRBD1 (5 bases). Germline V gives CDR1 LNHDA, CDR2 SQIVND (reference sequence). The CDR3 length is 15 residues. The V end was cut by 3 bases, the J end by 0 bases, with 11 bases between. This chain's CDR3 is CASSIAAGTNYGYTF. The DNA for the CDR3 is TGTGCCAGTAGTATTGCGGCAGGGACTAACTATGGCTACACCTTC.

This clonotype was counted ten times or more. The genes are TRBV30 and TRBJ1-1; a possible D gene is TRBD1 (5 bases). CDR3 length equals 14 residues. V was trimmed by 1 base and J by 1 base, leaving 10 bases between them. Germline V CDR1 and CDR2: GTSNPN, SVGIG (reference sequence). CDR3: CAWSDRGTNTEAFF. CDR3 DNA: TGTGCCTGGAGTGATAGGGGCACGAACACTGAAGCTTTCTTT.

This clonotype was seen at least ten times. The genes are TRBV15 and TRBJ2-7; D is perhaps TRBD1 (5 bases). CDR3 length: 12 amino acids. Trimming shortened V by 2 bases and J by 5 bases, and 7 bases separated the two germline ends. Germline values: CDR1 LNHNV, CDR2 YYDKDF (reference sequence). CDR3 protein: CATSRPGNEQYF. The CDR3 nucleotides are TGTGCCACCAGCAGACCAGGGAACGAGCAGTACTTC.

This clonotype was recorded at least ten times. V and J are TRBV5-1 and TRBJ1-2; the match to TRBD1 covers 9 bases. Trimming cost V 2 bases and J 4 bases; bases outside gene matches: 6. CDR3 size: 15 residues. The germline V gene has CDR1 SGHRS and CDR2 YFSETQ. The CDR3 is CASSFDGTGTYGYTF. CDR3 DNA: TGCGCCAGCAGCTTCGACGGGACAGGGACCTATGGCTACACCTTC.

This clonotype has more than one count but fewer than ten. The J gene is TRBJ1-1, the V gene TRBV4-1, with D perhaps matching TRBD1 (6 bases). The germline V gene encodes CDR1 MGHRA and CDR2 YSYEKL. This CDR3 has 16 amino acids. Trimming took off 4 bases at V and 4 bases at J, with 19 bases between the two ends. The CDR3 loop is CASSRGYVGGRTEAFF. As DNA, the CDR3 is TGCGCCAGCAGCCGCGGATATGTGGGGGGCCGCACTGAAGCTTTCTTT.

This clonotype was seen a few times. The V gene is TRBV7-9, the J gene TRBJ2-1; 7 bases match TRBD2. The CDR3 is made up of 16 amino acids. Germline loops: CDR1 SEHNR, CDR2 FQNEAQ (reference sequence). V lost 1 base, J lost 9 bases, and 12 bases stayed unmatched. The CDR3 spells CASSLGSGRPRGEQFF. CDR3 coding DNA: TGTGCCAGCAGCTTAGGATCCGGGAGGCCAAGGGGTGAGCAGTTCTTC.

This clonotype showed up many times. The J gene is TRBJ1-5, the V gene TRBV28; D not certain. The germline gives CDR1 MDHEN, CDR2 SYDVKM. The CDR3 runs 14 residues. Between the trimmed V and J ends, which lost 3 bases and 2 bases, there was a span of 8 bases. The CDR3: CASSFPTGNQPQHF. The DNA for the CDR3 is TGTGCCAGCAGTTTCCCAACAGGCAATCAGCCCCAGCATTTT.

Concerning this clonotype: A read error may be the cause here, since a much bigger clone is one base away. The chain links TRBV6-5 to TRBJ2-1; possible D gene TRBD2, 5 bases. The CDR3 has 17 residues. From germline, CDR1 is MNHEY and CDR2 SVGAGI. The CDR3 sequence is CASSFKGGPSLRHEQLF. The CDR3 DNA reads TGTGCCAGCAGTTTTAAAGGAGGACCCTCCCTTAGGCATGAGCAGCTCTTC.

V is TRBV25-1 and J is TRBJ2-3; possibly TRBD1 or TRBD2 for D (5 bases each). Germline V CDR1 and CDR2: MGHDK, SYGVNS. V lost 2 bases, J lost 4 bases, and 16 bases lay in between. The CDR3 consists of 16 residues. CDR3 DNA sequence: TGTGCCAGCAGTGAAGACGCGTGGGGACCGCCAGATACGCAGTATTTT. Encoded protein: CASSEDAWGPPDTQYF.

This chain uses TRBV10-2 with TRBJ1-4; D not certain. Deletions cut 3 bases from V and 5 bases from J, with 7 bases between. Germline lookup yields CDR1 WSHSY and CDR2 SAAADI. The length of the CDR3 is 13 residues. The CDR3 DNA sequence: TGCGCCAGCAGTGATTCGCCAAATGAAAAACTGTTTTTT. Translated: CASSDSPNEKLFF.

This clonotype appeared many times. The CDR3 spells CASSQGGRADTQYF. Written as DNA, the CDR3 is TGTGCCAGCAGCCAGGGCGGGAGAGCAGATACGCAGTATTTT. This rearrangement joins TRBV3-1 to TRBJ2-3; 7 bases are a match to TRBD2. V gave up 3 bases and J gave up 4 bases; unmatched junction bases: 4. The CDR3 has 14 amino acids. Germline CDR1 is LGHDT and CDR2 is YNNKEL (reference sequence).